Listed here is a single T cell receptor (beta chain). These data originate in a study of blood T cell repertoires in COVID-19. Study-level information: COVID-19 samples collected from the United States, Italy and Spain covered acute and convalescent phases. From T cells, B-cell-depleted T cells, or PBMCs came the material, which was cDNA or gDNA.

Enrollment of patients from Seattle took place during active infection, with longitudinal follow-up. Under the authors' procedure: Amplification with reference gene primers provided the estimates of nucleated cell counts. TCRdb keeps only in-frame clones here, not all; method: immunoSEQ multiplex PCR. The V and J calls and the clone size are those of that table, but D and trimming were determined from the DNA. Among around 440,000 clones listed, 70% to 90% were seen once. This CDR3 is built from 15 residues. The germline V gene encodes CDR1 MNHEY and CDR2 SVGAGI. Trimming cost V 5 bases and J 6 bases; bases outside gene matches: 8.

Sequenced input: peripheral blood. The genes are TRBV6-5 and TRBJ1-5; 9 positions agree with TRBD1. This sequence was found in a woman aged 50 to 60 with COVID-19, enrolled during active disease. CDR3 coding DNA: TGTGCCAGCAGTCTCGGGGGACAGGGTAGTCAGCCCCAGCATTTT. This translates into CASSLGGQGSQPQHF.